A selection of T cell receptor beta chains follows, all from one sample in a study of OX40 agonist ivuxolimab in advanced cancers. The data were produced by immunoSEQ multiplex PCR, yet TCRdb's version contains in-frame clones alone and is incomplete. This sample has about 79,000 clones, with about 90% found just once. The sample in question was CD4+ or CD8+ T cells sorted from blood, obtained in a trial of the OX40 agonist ivuxolimab. Every receptor here comes from an adult with an advanced solid tumor such as melanoma, head and neck, liver or kidney cancer. CDR3s include the opening cysteine and the closing phenylalanine or tryptophan. The order of the fields is J gene, V gene, CDR3 length, clone size, D gene, CDR3 DNA, CDR3 protein. A D gene is named only where the DNA matches it firmly. A row's size may be missing; if present it is once, few, many or a size class.

J gene: TRBJ2-7
V gene: TRBV19
CDR3 length: 13
clone size: NA
D gene: TRBD1
CDR3 DNA: TGTGCCAGTAGTATGGGGACAGGATGGGAGCAGTACTTC
CDR3 protein: CASSMGTGWEQYF

J gene: TRBJ1-1
V gene: TRBV18
CDR3 length: 15
clone size: NA
D gene: TRBD1
CDR3 DNA: TGTGCCAGCTCACCACCGACAGGGAGTAACACTGAAGCTTTCTTT
CDR3 protein: CASSPPTGSNTEAFF

J gene: TRBJ1-1
V gene: TRBV6-5
CDR3 length: 15
clone size: NA
D gene: NA
CDR3 DNA: TGTGCCAGCAGTTCCCCGGGACGGCAGAACACTGAAGCTTTCTTT
CDR3 protein: CASSSPGRQNTEAFF

J gene: TRBJ2-3
V gene: TRBV19
CDR3 length: 17
clone size: NA
D gene: TRBD2
CDR3 DNA: TGTGCCAGTAGTATAGCGGCTAGCGGTTACCGCACAGATACGCAGTATTTT
CDR3 protein: CASSIAASGYRTDTQYF

J gene: TRBJ1-1
V gene: TRBV9
CDR3 length: 16
clone size: NA
D gene: NA
CDR3 DNA: TGTGCCAGCAGCGTAGGGGGAAGTGACATGAACACTGAAGCTTTCTTT
CDR3 protein: CASSVGGSDMNTEAFF

J gene: TRBJ1-1
V gene: TRBV5-1
CDR3 length: 14
clone size: NA
D gene: TRBD1
CDR3 DNA: TGCGCCAGCTCCGGTTCGGGGGGACAGTCAGAAGCTTTCTTT
CDR3 protein: CASSGSGGQSEAFF

J gene: TRBJ2-1
V gene: TRBV19
CDR3 length: 19
clone size: NA
D gene: TRBD2
CDR3 DNA: TGTGCCAGTAGTAAGGGGCCACTAGCGGGGCGTTATTCCTACAATGAGCAGTTCTTC
CDR3 protein: CASSKGPLAGRYSYNEQFF

J gene: TRBJ1-2
V gene: TRBV19
CDR3 length: 13
clone size: NA
D gene: NA
CDR3 DNA: TGTGCCACCCGGACACGTCCTTACTATGGCTACACCTTC
CDR3 protein: CATRTRPYYGYTF

J gene: TRBJ2-3
V gene: TRBV2
CDR3 length: 14
clone size: few
D gene: TRBD1
CDR3 DNA: TGTGCCAGCAGAAGACAGGGCCCCACAGATACGCAGTATTTT
CDR3 protein: CASRRQGPTDTQYF

J gene: TRBJ2-5
V gene: TRBV18
CDR3 length: 15
clone size: NA
D gene: TRBD1
CDR3 DNA: TGTGCCAGCTCACCGGGACAGGGGGCGAAAGAGACCCAGTACTTC
CDR3 protein: CASSPGQGAKETQYF

J gene: TRBJ1-6
V gene: TRBV6-1
CDR3 length: 14
clone size: NA
D gene: NA
CDR3 DNA: TGTGCCAGCAGTGACCGGGAAAGAAATTCACCCCTCCACTTT
CDR3 protein: CASSDRERNSPLHF

J gene: TRBJ2-3
V gene: TRBV7-2
CDR3 length: 16
clone size: NA
D gene: NA
CDR3 DNA: TGTGCCAGCAGCTTACGGGGGTGGGTAGCTACAGATACGCAGTATTTT
CDR3 protein: CASSLRGWVATDTQYF

J gene: TRBJ1-1
V gene: TRBV7-9
CDR3 length: 14
clone size: NA
D gene: NA
CDR3 DNA: TGTGCCAGCAGCTTAACCCTGGCCGCTCACGAAGCTTTCTTT
CDR3 protein: CASSLTLAAHEAFF

J gene: TRBJ2-5
V gene: TRBV5-1
CDR3 length: 14
clone size: NA
D gene: NA
CDR3 DNA: TGCGCCAGCAGCCCTGGTCGGGTACAAGAGACCCAGTACTTC
CDR3 protein: CASSPGRVQETQYF

J gene: TRBJ1-4
V gene: TRBV5-1
CDR3 length: 16
clone size: once
D gene: NA
CDR3 DNA: TGCGCCAGCAGCTTGGTGGGGGGTAGAACTAATGAAAAACTGTTTTTT
CDR3 protein: CASSLVGGRTNEKLFF

J gene: TRBJ2-5
V gene: TRBV5-4
CDR3 length: 15
clone size: NA
D gene: NA
CDR3 DNA: TGTGCCAGCAGCCCGCCCCCGGACAGTGGAGCGGCCCAGTACTTC
CDR3 protein: CASSPPPDSGAAQYF

J gene: TRBJ1-1
V gene: TRBV2
CDR3 length: 15
clone size: NA
D gene: NA
CDR3 DNA: TGTGCCAGCAGTGAAGTTGGGAGGGGGGGCACTGAAGCTTTCTTT
CDR3 protein: CASSEVGRGGTEAFF

J gene: TRBJ2-5
V gene: TRBV11-2
CDR3 length: 15
clone size: NA
D gene: NA
CDR3 DNA: TGTGCCAGCAGCAGACCGGGACTGGGACACGCGGGGCAGTACTTC
CDR3 protein: CASSRPGLGHAGQYF

J gene: TRBJ2-5
V gene: TRBV5-1
CDR3 length: 16
clone size: NA
D gene: TRBD1
CDR3 DNA: TGCGCCAGCAGCCCACGGGGACAGGGAATGGCGGAGACCCAGTACTTC
CDR3 protein: CASSPRGQGMAETQYF

J gene: TRBJ2-2
V gene: TRBV1
CDR3 length: 17
clone size: NA
D gene: NA
CDR3 DNA: TGCACCAGCAGCCAAGCGCGGACTAGCGGCAACACCGGGGAGCTGTTTTTT
CDR3 protein: CTSSQARTSGNTGELFF

J gene: TRBJ1-2
V gene: TRBV6-1
CDR3 length: 10
clone size: NA
D gene: NA
CDR3 DNA: TGTGCCAGCAGTCGGGAGGGCTACACCTTC
CDR3 protein: CASSREGYTF

J gene: TRBJ2-2
V gene: TRBV11-1
CDR3 length: 15
clone size: NA
D gene: NA
CDR3 DNA: TGTGCCAGCAGCCAATGGACGGAAAACACCGGGGAGCTGTTTTTT
CDR3 protein: CASSQWTENTGELFF

J gene: TRBJ2-2
V gene: TRBV11-2
CDR3 length: 13
clone size: NA
D gene: NA
CDR3 DNA: TGTGCCAGCAGCCGCCAGGGGACCGGGGAGCTGTTTTTT
CDR3 protein: CASSRQGTGELFF

J gene: TRBJ1-1
V gene: TRBV6-5
CDR3 length: 15
clone size: NA
D gene: TRBD1
CDR3 DNA: TGTGCCAGCAGTTCGGACAGGGGCCCGAACACTGAAGCTTTCTTT
CDR3 protein: CASSSDRGPNTEAFF

J gene: TRBJ1-1
V gene: TRBV5-1
CDR3 length: 17
clone size: NA
D gene: NA
CDR3 DNA: TGCGCCAGCAGCCTGGCGGGACCAGGAGCGGTTGACACTGAAGCTTTCTTT
CDR3 protein: CASSLAGPGAVDTEAFF

J gene: TRBJ2-3
V gene: TRBV5-1
CDR3 length: 17
clone size: NA
D gene: TRBD2
CDR3 DNA: TGCGCCAGCAGCACAGAAACACTAGCGGGGGGGCGAGATACGCAGTATTTT
CDR3 protein: CASSTETLAGGRDTQYF

J gene: TRBJ2-1
V gene: TRBV28
CDR3 length: 16
clone size: NA
D gene: TRBD2
CDR3 DNA: TGTGCCAGCAGTCAAACATCCGGGACTAGTTACAATGAGCAGTTCTTC
CDR3 protein: CASSQTSGTSYNEQFF

J gene: TRBJ1-1
V gene: TRBV7-9
CDR3 length: 12
clone size: NA
D gene: NA
CDR3 DNA: TGTGCCAGCAGCTTAACGAACACTGAAGCTTTCTTT
CDR3 protein: CASSLTNTEAFF

J gene: TRBJ2-7
V gene: TRBV11-2
CDR3 length: 12
clone size: NA
D gene: NA
CDR3 DNA: TGTGCCAGCAGCCGAGGGGGATACGAGCAGTACTTC
CDR3 protein: CASSRGGYEQYF

J gene: TRBJ2-1
V gene: TRBV6-5
CDR3 length: 16
clone size: NA
D gene: TRBD1
CDR3 DNA: TGTGCCAGCAGTTACTCGGGGACAGGGATTAACAATGAGCAGTTCTTC
CDR3 protein: CASSYSGTGINNEQFF

J gene: TRBJ1-6
V gene: TRBV10-2
CDR3 length: 13
clone size: NA
D gene: TRBD1
CDR3 DNA: TGCGCCAGCGGCCAGCGACAGGGTACACCCCTCCACTTT
CDR3 protein: CASGQRQGTPLHF

J gene: TRBJ2-5
V gene: TRBV27
CDR3 length: 13
clone size: NA
D gene: NA
CDR3 DNA: TGTGCCAGCAGTTTGTGGGCGCAAGAGACCCAGTACTTC
CDR3 protein: CASSLWAQETQYF

J gene: TRBJ1-2
V gene: TRBV9
CDR3 length: 15
clone size: NA
D gene: TRBD1
CDR3 DNA: TGTGCCAGCAGCGTAGAACAGGGGGGTTACTATGGCTACACCTTC
CDR3 protein: CASSVEQGGYYGYTF

J gene: TRBJ2-5
V gene: TRBV5-1
CDR3 length: 14
clone size: NA
D gene: TRBD1
CDR3 DNA: TGCGCCAGCAGCTCGGGACAGCTCCAAGAGACCCAGTACTTC
CDR3 protein: CASSSGQLQETQYF

J gene: TRBJ1-1
V gene: TRBV19
CDR3 length: 14
clone size: NA
D gene: NA
CDR3 DNA: TGTGCCAGTAGAGCACGTGGGCGGAACACTGAAGCTTTCTTT
CDR3 protein: CASRARGRNTEAFF

J gene: TRBJ1-1
V gene: TRBV28
CDR3 length: 15
clone size: NA
D gene: TRBD1
CDR3 DNA: TGTGCCAGCAGCTGGGGACAGGGTCGGAACACTGAAGCTTTCTTT
CDR3 protein: CASSWGQGRNTEAFF

J gene: TRBJ2-1
V gene: TRBV7-9
CDR3 length: 19
clone size: NA
D gene: NA
CDR3 DNA: TGTGCCAGCAGCTTAGTGTGGGACGAGGAGGGGACGATATACAATGAGCAGTTCTTC
CDR3 protein: CASSLVWDEEGTIYNEQFF

J gene: TRBJ1-5
V gene: TRBV7-8
CDR3 length: 15
clone size: NA
D gene: NA
CDR3 DNA: TGTGCCAGCAGCGGCCCAGGGTCCCTAAATCAGCCCCAGCATTTT
CDR3 protein: CASSGPGSLNQPQHF

J gene: TRBJ1-2
V gene: TRBV18
CDR3 length: 13
clone size: NA
D gene: NA
CDR3 DNA: TGTGCCAGCTCACCCGGGCTACTATATGGCTACACCTTC
CDR3 protein: CASSPGLLYGYTF

J gene: TRBJ2-3
V gene: TRBV7-2
CDR3 length: 15
clone size: NA
D gene: NA
CDR3 DNA: TGTGCCAGCAGCTTAGACGCGGGGCGCACAGATACGCAGTATTTT
CDR3 protein: CASSLDAGRTDTQYF

J gene: TRBJ2-3
V gene: TRBV18
CDR3 length: 11
clone size: NA
D gene: NA
CDR3 DNA: TGTGCCAGCTCACCATCAGATACGCAGTATTTT
CDR3 protein: CASSPSDTQYF

J gene: TRBJ2-1
V gene: TRBV28
CDR3 length: 15
clone size: NA
D gene: TRBD2
CDR3 DNA: TGTGCCAGCAGTTCCCCTGGCGGGGGGCACAATGAGCAGTTCTTC
CDR3 protein: CASSSPGGGHNEQFF

J gene: TRBJ1-1
V gene: TRBV6-4
CDR3 length: 13
clone size: NA
D gene: NA
CDR3 DNA: TGTGCCAGCAGTGAAGAGATGAACACTGAAGCTTTCTTT
CDR3 protein: CASSEEMNTEAFF

J gene: TRBJ1-5
V gene: TRBV6-9
CDR3 length: 14
clone size: NA
D gene: TRBD1
CDR3 DNA: TGTGCCAGCAGTCCCGGACAGGGCAATCAGCCCCAGCATTTT
CDR3 protein: CASSPGQGNQPQHF

J gene: TRBJ1-5
V gene: TRBV6-5
CDR3 length: 15
clone size: few
D gene: NA
CDR3 DNA: TGTGCCAGCAGTTCCACGACGGGAAGCAATCAGCCCCAGCATTTT
CDR3 protein: CASSSTTGSNQPQHF

J gene: TRBJ2-7
V gene: TRBV7-9
CDR3 length: 15
clone size: NA
D gene: TRBD2
CDR3 DNA: TGTGCCAGCAGCTTAAGGACTAGCGGGACCGGCGAGCAGTACTTC
CDR3 protein: CASSLRTSGTGEQYF

J gene: TRBJ1-1
V gene: TRBV5-4
CDR3 length: 16
clone size: NA
D gene: NA
CDR3 DNA: TGTGCCAGCAGCTTGGAGTTCGGCAGGGAAAACACTGAAGCTTTCTTT
CDR3 protein: CASSLEFGRENTEAFF

J gene: TRBJ1-3
V gene: TRBV5-8
CDR3 length: 18
clone size: NA
D gene: TRBD1
CDR3 DNA: TGTGCCAGCAGCTTAAACAGGGGCGCACACAACTCTGGAAACACCATATATTTT
CDR3 protein: CASSLNRGAHNSGNTIYF